The 16 T cell receptor beta chains given below trace back to one sample, sequenced in a study of identical twins. TCRdb fed the 5' RACE reads into MiXCR, producing one record per CDR3 protein. The repertoire holds 690,000 or so distinct CDR3 sequences, 8% to 9% seen once, with roughly 0.9% in the top ten. These data were likewise used in another study, on yellow fever vaccine responses in identical twins.

Sequencing was performed on PBMCs. These receptors were taken from a young woman in good health.

This clonotype was picked up a small number of times. The chain recombines TRBV3-1 with TRBJ1-1, with 7 bases matching TRBD1. The CDR3 has 13 residues. The ends lost 2 bases at V and 4 bases at J; junction bases unmatched: 1. The germline gives CDR1 LGHDT, CDR2 YNNKEL (reference sequence). The DNA for the CDR3 is TGTGCCAGCAGCCAAACAGGGGTCACTGAAGCTTTCTTT. Its protein is CASSQTGVTEAFF.

V gene TRBV20-1 combines with J gene TRBJ2-1, with TRBD1 identical over 7 bases. Per germline, CDR1 DFQATT and CDR2 SNEGSKA (reference sequence). CDR3 size: 13 residues. After removal of 6 bases from V and 6 bases from J, the junction contained 8 bases not matched to a gene. DNA of the CDR3: TGCAGTGCCACAGACAGGGCGGGCAATGAGCAGTTCTTC. It encodes CSATDRAGNEQFF.

On this clonotype itself: A junction boundary mismatches the germline segment, possibly from a read error. V and J are TRBV6-5 and TRBJ2-7; D might be TRBD2 (6 bases). Looked up from germline, CDR1 is MNHEY and CDR2 is SVGAGI. The CDR3 has 14 residues. Here the CDR3 reads CASSYMGGSYERYF. The CDR3 nucleotides read TGTGCCAGCAGTTACATGGGGGGATCCTACGAGCGGTACTTC.

This clonotype turned up a few times. This chain connects TRBV27 to TRBJ1-6; D not resolved. The germline V and J ends were trimmed by 5 bases and 4 bases, with 12 bases remaining between them. The V gene's germline CDR1 is MNHEY and CDR2 SMNVEV (reference sequence). The CDR3 sequence is 15 residues long. In nucleotides, the CDR3 is TGTGCCAGCAGTCTCGGCTACAGTTATAATTCACCCCTCCACTTT. Its translation: CASSLGYSYNSPLHF.

This chain links TRBV20-1 with TRBJ1-2; the D gene is possibly TRBD1 (6 bases). The CDR3 is 12 amino acids. Germline CDR1 and CDR2: DFQATT and SNEGSKA (reference sequence). The CDR3 spells CIPQGTNYGYTF. The CDR3 coding sequence is TGCATCCCTCAGGGGACTAACTATGGCTACACCTTC.

The sample holds a few counts of this clonotype. This rearrangement joins TRBV10-3 to TRBJ2-3; TRBD1 matches at 9 bases. With 3 bases clipped from V and 6 bases from J, the junction kept 1 base outside the gene matches. Germline loops: CDR1 ENHRY, CDR2 SYGVKD. The CDR3 covers 13 residues. The CDR3 nucleotides are TGTGCCATCAGTGAAGGACAGGGGGATACGCAGTATTTT. It translates to CAISEGQGDTQYF.

At least ten counts were recorded for this clonotype. V gene TRBV12-3 or TRBV12-4 combines with J gene TRBJ2-5, with 9 bases identical to TRBD2. This CDR3 has 15 amino acids. The V and J ends lost 0 bases and 6 bases, in that order; junction bases with no gene match: 5. CDR3 nucleotide sequence: TGTGCCAGCAGTTTAGCGAGGAGCGGGAGGCAGACCCAGTACTTC. It codes for CASSLARSGRQTQYF.

This chain joins TRBV6-2 or TRBV6-3 and TRBJ2-5; no clear D gene. This CDR3 contains 11 residues. The V gene lost 7 bases and the J gene lost 5 bases, with 8 bases spanning the gap. The germline V gene encodes CDR1 MNHEY and CDR2 SVGEGT. CDR3 DNA sequence: TGTGCCAGCATGGATCGGGAGACCCAGTACTTC. Translating it yields CASMDRETQYF.

This clonotype appeared a few times. V and J are TRBV10-3 and TRBJ2-5, with 12 bases fitting TRBD2. J was trimmed by 0 bases and V by 0 bases; bases with no gene match: 11. The CDR3 contains 20 residues. CDR1 and CDR2 from the germline V gene are ENHRY and SYGVKD. CDR3 in amino acids: CAISESYPSGGAEYQETQYF. The CDR3 nucleotides read TGTGCCATCAGTGAGTCGTATCCTAGCGGGGGGGCCGAGTACCAAGAGACCCAGTACTTC.

CDR3 nucleotide sequence: TGCAGTGCTAGGGCGGGGGGGAGAGGAGCTTTCTTT. It encodes CSARAGGRGAFF. The chain is built from TRBV20-1 and TRBJ1-1; D is perhaps TRBD1 (5 bases). CDR3 size: 12 residues. CDR1 DFQATT and CDR2 SNEGSKA come from the germline V gene (reference sequence). The V end lost 3 bases, the J end lost 10 bases, and 15 bases lay between the germline ends.

This chain joins TRBV15 and TRBJ2-1; D remains unclear. CDR3 length: 13 residues. Trimming took off 5 bases at V and 8 bases at J, with 13 bases between the two ends. Germline lookup yields CDR1 LNHNV and CDR2 YYDKDF (reference sequence). This chain's CDR3 is CATSPRSTYEQFF. CDR3 DNA sequence: TGTGCCACCAGCCCACGATCGACTTATGAGCAGTTCTTC.

This clonotype has a count of ten or more. The chain couples TRBV12-3 or TRBV12-4 to TRBJ2-2; D gene unclear. The CDR3 spans 14 residues. V shed 2 bases and J shed 10 bases, with 14 bases lying between them. The CDR3 region is CASSLTGDPQELFF. The CDR3 coding sequence is TGTGCCAGCAGTTTAACTGGGGATCCCCAGGAGCTGTTTTTT.

The chain is built from TRBV27 and TRBJ2-1; D perhaps matches TRBD1 (5 bases). Germline assignment: CDR1 MNHEY and CDR2 SMNVEV (reference sequence). The CDR3 has 16 amino acids. V dropped 5 bases and J dropped 4 bases, with 18 bases sitting between them. CDR3 bases: TGTGCCAGCAGTGCTTCGACTCTGGACATTTACAATGAGCAGTTCTTC. Translation: CASSASTLDIYNEQFF.

This clonotype came up a few times. This chain uses TRBV20-1 with TRBJ2-3; D is possibly TRBD1 or TRBD2 (7 bases each). V was clipped by 2 bases and J by 4 bases, with 16 bases between them. The V gene's germline CDR1 is DFQATT and CDR2 SNEGSKA (reference sequence). The CDR3 has 15 amino acids. DNA for the CDR3: TGCAGTGCTAGACCCAGGGGGGGGGTAGCAGATACGCAGTATTTT. It is translated as CSARPRGGVADTQYF.

The gene calls are TRBV20-1 and TRBJ2-3; a possible D gene is TRBD2 (5 bases). The germline V and J ends were trimmed by 0 bases and 2 bases, with 15 bases remaining between them. CDR3 length equals 16 residues. The V gene's germline CDR1 is DFQATT and CDR2 SNEGSKA (reference sequence). CDR3 sequence reads: CSARDPPRDITDTQYF. The CDR3 coding sequence is TGCAGTGCTAGAGATCCCCCCCGGGATATCACAGATACGCAGTATTTT.

The table lists this clonotype with a few counts. The chain links TRBV12-3 or TRBV12-4 to TRBJ2-7; D call uncertain. The V end was cut by 1 base, the J end by 6 bases, with 10 bases between. The CDR3 has 13 residues. CDR3 in DNA: TGTGCCAGCAGTTTAGGGGGATTCGGCGAGCAGTACTTC. It encodes CASSLGGFGEQYF.